This T cell receptor (beta chain) comes out of a study of T cell changes during pregnancy in multiple sclerosis. TCRdb keeps only in-frame clones here, not all; method: immunoSEQ multiplex PCR. The sample lists some 44,000 clones; roughly nine tenths were seen once. The CDR3 length is 15 residues. The germline V gene encodes CDR1 LNHDA and CDR2 SQIVND (reference sequence). V was trimmed by 5 bases and J by 3 bases, leaving 16 bases between them. The source of this sequence is a female donor with multiple sclerosis, enrolled in a pregnancy study. This chain links TRBV19 with TRBJ1-1, with no clear D. The source was CD4+ T cells from peripheral blood mononuclear cells, collected after pregnancy. CDR3 nucleotides: TGTGCCAGTAGTTTAGGGCAACTGGGAGACACTGAAGCTTTCTTT. It translates to CASSLGQLGDTEAFF. The variable domain in full, completed from reference TRBV19 and TRBJ1-1, reads DGGITQSPKYLFRKEGQNVTLSCEQNLNHDAMYWYRQDPGQGLRLIYYSQIVNDFQKGDIAEGYSVSREKKESFPLTVTSAQKNPTAFYLCASSLGQLGDTEAFFGQGTRLTVV.